This T cell receptor beta chain comes out of a study of cytomegalovirus exposure and HLA in healthy donors. Study results and limitations: 164 TCR beta chains were listed as cytomegalovirus-associated. A later analysis found common viral pathogens apparently linked to several of the most significant clusters.

The PCR made use of 60 Vbeta and 13 Jbeta primers. Sequencing used immunoSEQ multiplex PCR; TCRdb keeps in-frame clones, though not all of them. The data contain about 170,000 clones, 82% of them singletons. The donors (healthy individuals) were bone marrow donors. This clone was recorded only once. Its antigen is unknown. The TCR sequence derives from a male donor in good health and CMV-seronegative. Sequences were obtained from PBMCs.

CDR3 sequence reads: CASSFIQFARGGADTQYF. The CDR3 DNA sequence: TGTGCCAGCAGCTTCATCCAGTTCGCCAGGGGTGGCGCAGATACGCAGTATTTT. V is TRBV5-6 and J is TRBJ2-3; D perhaps matches TRBD1 (6 bases). The germline V gene has CDR1 SGHDT and CDR2 YYEEEE. V was shortened by 2 bases and J by 4 bases, with 23 bases between the two germline ends. The CDR3 has 18 residues.